The present T cell receptor beta chain was sequenced within a study of Ad26.COV2.S vaccination and SARS-CoV-2 variants. Study-wide context: The vaccine Ad26.COV2.S was put into the muscle once, or twice with 56 days between.

The treatment: some 19 received Ad26.COV2.S at low or high dose, single or two shots; several received placebo; per-sample allocation not given. All samples were drawn on day 63, counting from the first vaccine or placebo injection. CDR1 is SGHRS and CDR2 is YFSETQ in the germline V gene. V lost 0 bases to trimming and J lost 7 bases, with 5 bases between them. The CDR3 has 12 amino acids. Using immunoSEQ multiplex PCR, the repertoire was profiled, and TCRdb retains in-frame clones only, with some absent. The sample records 200,000 to 250,000 clones, roughly 88% being singletons. V usage is TRBV5-1 and J usage is TRBJ2-1; D not certain. This clonotype was sampled from a person between 18 and 60 years old who received the Ad26.COV2.S COVID-19 vaccine or a placebo. The sequences come from peripheral blood, collected in a trial of Ad26.COV2.S vaccine versus placebo. CDR3 DNA: TGCGCCAGCAGCTTGGCCTTGAATGAGCAGTTCTTC. Translated: CASSLALNEQFF.